This T cell receptor beta chain was retrieved from a study of OX40 agonist ivuxolimab in advanced cancers. On the study more broadly: Eligibility rules accepted prior anti-PD-1, anti-PD-L1 or anti-CTLA-4 therapy, and approximately 40% had some.

Here immunoSEQ multiplex PCR was the method, and the copy in TCRdb shows in-frame clones only, minus some. The sample lists over 45,000 clones, around four fifths occurring once. Peripheral blood came from all dose cohorts at three timepoints. Remarks on this clone: What it binds is unknown.

Trimming left V 8 bases short and J 10 bases short, with 19 bases between. This CDR3 contains 13 residues. The germline CDR1 and CDR2 sequences are SGHVS and FQNEAQ. Findings and limits, study-wide: Among the lowest peripheral clonal expansion occurred in 0.1-3.0 mg/kg partial responders. Relative to CD4+, CD8+ T cells held more expanded clones on average.

The receptor's source is an adult with an advanced solid tumor such as melanoma, head and neck, liver or kidney cancer. The specimen comprised CD4+ or CD8+ T cells sorted from blood, sampled in a trial of the OX40 agonist ivuxolimab. This chain connects TRBV7-8 to TRBJ2-3; unclear D gene. The CDR3: CASGVPIKDPQYF. Here the CDR3 DNA reads TGTGCCAGCGGTGTGCCAATCAAGGATCCGCAGTATTTT.